Presented here are 19 T cell receptor beta chains from one specimen sequenced in a study of OX40 agonist ivuxolimab in advanced cancers. Produced via immunoSEQ multiplex PCR; TCRdb's table is partial and in-frame only. The sample has tens of thousands of clones, about 90% seen once. The sample in question was CD4+ or CD8+ T cells sorted from blood, obtained in a trial of the OX40 agonist ivuxolimab. These TCRs come from an adult with an advanced solid tumor such as melanoma, head and neck, liver or kidney cancer.

The chain employs TRBV10-3 and TRBJ1-2, with 9 bases identical to TRBD1. V lost 8 bases, J lost 5 bases, and 6 bases stayed unmatched. This CDR3 has 13 residues. Germline assignment: CDR1 ENHRY and CDR2 SYGVKD. The CDR3 DNA reads TGTGCCATCGAGACAGGGGGAGAGTATGGCTACACCTTC. Translation: CAIETGGEYGYTF.

In DNA form, the CDR3 reads TGTGCCAGCAGCCAAGGTTCTGGGGCCAACGTCCTGACTTTC. Its translation: CASSQGSGANVLTF. The genes are TRBV9 and TRBJ2-6, with D uncertain. The CDR3 is 14 amino acids. CDR1 is SGDLS, CDR2 YYNGEE, per germline. V dropped 4 bases and J dropped 1 base, with 6 bases sitting between them.

The chain is built from TRBV18 and TRBJ2-1; D gene ambiguous. Between the trimmed V and J ends, which lost 3 bases and 8 bases, there was a span of 8 bases. Per the germline V gene, CDR1 is KGHSH and CDR2 is LQKENI. CDR3 length equals 12 residues. The CDR3 spells CASSPVDDEQFF. Written as DNA, the CDR3 is TGTGCCAGCTCACCCGTCGACGATGAGCAGTTCTTC.

V is TRBV27 and J is TRBJ1-2; 11 nucleotides agree with TRBD1. V lost 5 bases to trimming and J lost 4 bases; unmatched junction nucleotides: 6. Germline assignment: CDR1 MNHEY and CDR2 SMNVEV (reference sequence). This CDR3 has 15 amino acids. DNA for the CDR3: TGTGCCAGCAGTATACTCGGGACAGGGGGCTATGGCTACACCTTC. Translated, it gives CASSILGTGGYGYTF.

This clone was detected once. This rearrangement joins TRBV5-6 to TRBJ2-7; the D gene is possibly TRBD2 (5 bases). With 4 bases removed from V and 2 bases from J, the gap between germline ends came to 10 bases. The CDR3 has 13 amino acids. The germline CDR1 and CDR2 sequences are SGHDT and YYEEEE. CDR3 in DNA: TGTGCCAGCAGCCCTCGGGGTACCTACGAGCAGTACTTC. Encoded protein: CASSPRGTYEQYF.

This clone was seen only once. This chain joins TRBV7-9 and TRBJ2-1, with D maybe TRBD1 (7 bases). The CDR3 consists of 15 residues. Trimming left V 4 bases short and J 8 bases short, with 18 bases between. Germline CDR1 is SEHNR and CDR2 is FQNEAQ (reference sequence). This CDR3 reads CASSSGDRVLDEQFF. CDR3 coding DNA: TGTGCCAGCAGCTCGGGAGACAGGGTATTAGATGAGCAGTTCTTC. Combining the CDR3 with reference TRBV7-9 and TRBJ2-1 gives the whole variable domain DTGVSQNPRHKITKRGQNVTFRCDPISEHNRLYWYRQTLGQGPEFLTYFQNEAQLEKSRLLSDRFSAERPKGSFSTLEIQRTEQGDSAMYLCASSSGDRVLDEQFFGPGTRLTVL.

The chain employs TRBV28 and TRBJ2-7; 7 bases map to TRBD1. There are 14 residues in the CDR3. The V segment lost 7 bases and the J segment 0 bases; nucleotides outside the gene matches: 6. Germline lookup yields CDR1 MDHEN and CDR2 SYDVKM. CDR3 DNA sequence: TGTGCCAGCACCGGGACAGCATACTCCTACGAGCAGTACTTC. Its translation: CASTGTAYSYEQYF. Complete variable domain (other parts from reference TRBV28 and TRBJ2-7): DVKVTQSSRYLVKRTGEKVFLECVQDMDHENMFWYRQDPGLGLRLIYFSYDVKMKEKGDIPEGYSVSREKKERFSLILESASTNQTSMYLCASTGTAYSYEQYFGPGTRLTVT.

The CDR3 reads CASSEGAETEAFF. The CDR3 coding sequence is TGTGCCAGCAGTGAAGGGGCTGAGACTGAAGCTTTCTTT. The chain employs TRBV6-1 and TRBJ1-1, with D hard to call. The germline V gene has CDR1 MNHNS and CDR2 SASEGT. V was pared by 1 base and J by 5 bases, with 8 bases between. The CDR3 sequence is 13 residues long.

V gene TRBV28 combines with J gene TRBJ2-2; D gene uncertain. Germline CDR1 reads MDHEN; CDR2 reads SYDVKM. The length of the CDR3 is 12 residues. Between the trimmed V and J ends, which lost 6 bases and 6 bases, there was a span of 8 bases. The CDR3 here is CASSVGSGELFF. The CDR3 DNA is TGTGCCAGCAGCGTTGGGTCCGGGGAGCTGTTTTTT.

J is TRBJ2-1 and V is TRBV20-1; D is ambiguous. Trimming pared 3 bases from V and 9 bases from J, leaving 3 bases between. The CDR3 is 9 residues long. CDR1 and CDR2 from the germline V gene are DFQATT and SNEGSKA (reference sequence). Here the CDR3 reads CSASFEQFF. The DNA of the CDR3 is TGCAGTGCTAGTTTTGAGCAGTTCTTC.

The CDR3 sequence is CASRTGAELQEPQHF. In DNA form, the CDR3 reads TGTGCCAGCAGGACAGGCGCTGAATTACAGGAACCCCAGCATTTT. The chain is built from TRBV6-5 and TRBJ1-5; perhaps TRBD1 as D (6 bases). Trimming stripped 6 bases from V and 10 bases from J, with 22 bases between. The germline gives CDR1 MNHEY, CDR2 SVGAGI. The CDR3 spans 15 residues.

The chain is built from TRBV4-3 and TRBJ1-2; tentative D call: TRBD1 (5 bases). Trimming took off 6 bases at V and 0 bases at J, with 8 bases between the two ends. CDR3 length: 13 amino acids. From germline, CDR1 is LGHNA and CDR2 YSLEER. DNA of the CDR3: TGCGCCAGCAGACCGGACACTAACTATGGCTACACCTTC. This sequence encodes CASRPDTNYGYTF.

The gene calls are TRBV7-6 and TRBJ2-7; D is undetermined. The CDR3 consists of 15 residues. Germline V gene sequence: CDR1 SGHVS, CDR2 FNYEAQ. V was shortened by 1 base and J by 2 bases, with 12 bases between the two germline ends. This CDR3 is CASSLVSEPAYEQYF. The CDR3 DNA reads TGTGCCAGCAGCTTAGTGAGTGAGCCCGCCTACGAGCAGTACTTC.

This rearrangement joins TRBV28 to TRBJ2-5; D might be TRBD1 (6 bases). The CDR3 consists of 13 residues. The germline V gene has CDR1 MDHEN and CDR2 SYDVKM. V was pared by 6 bases and J by 1 base, with 9 bases between. The CDR3 nucleotides are TGTGCCAGCAGGGACAGTATCCAAGAGACCCAGTACTTC. Its protein product is CASRDSIQETQYF.

The sample holds a few counts of this clone. V and J are TRBV7-9 and TRBJ1-5; possible D gene TRBD1, 6 bases. Deletions cut 1 base from V and 3 bases from J, with 13 bases between. CDR1 and CDR2 (germline): SEHNR, FQNEAQ (reference sequence). The CDR3 covers 16 residues. The CDR3 region has the DNA TGTGCCAGCAGCTTAGGGGGGCGAGGAAACAATCAGCCCCAGCATTTT. Protein product: CASSLGGRGNNQPQHF.

The rearrangement joins TRBV13 to TRBJ2-1; D gene ambiguous. The ends were cut back, 3 bases at V and 7 bases at J, with 13 bases in the middle. CDR1 is PRHDT and CDR2 is FYEKMQ in the germline V gene (reference sequence). This CDR3 has 14 amino acids. Here the CDR3 reads CASSFPGDGNEQFF. The CDR3 bases are TGTGCCAGCAGCTTCCCGGGCGATGGGAATGAGCAGTTCTTC.

V gene TRBV14 combines with J gene TRBJ2-5; D is unclear. The CDR3 has 15 amino acids. V was trimmed by 1 base and J by 4 bases, leaving 13 bases between them. Germline CDR1 and CDR2: SGHDN and FVKESK. The CDR3 nucleotides are TGTGCCAGCAGCCAAGGACGGTCAAAAAGAGAGACCCAGTACTTC. It is translated as CASSQGRSKRETQYF.

This clone was counted between two and nine times. V gene TRBV4-3 combines with J gene TRBJ2-4; D is uncertain. V lost 0 bases to trimming and J lost 4 bases, with 10 bases between them. CDR1 is LGHNA and CDR2 is YSLEER in the germline V gene. The CDR3 extends over 15 amino acids. CDR3 in DNA: TGCGCCAGCAGCCAAGATCGGTTGGGGAAAAACATTCAGTACTTC. Translation gives CASSQDRLGKNIQYF.

The chain recombines TRBV13 with TRBJ2-7; 7 bases match TRBD2. There are 15 residues in the CDR3. J gave up 1 base and V 5 bases, and 8 bases lay outside the gene matches. Germline CDR1 is PRHDT and CDR2 is FYEKMQ (reference sequence). The DNA for the CDR3 is TGTGCCAGCAGCCCAGAGCGGGATTTATCCTACGAGCAGTACTTC. Amino acids: CASSPERDLSYEQYF.